This TCR beta chain was identified during a study of T-cell memory formation after mild COVID-19. V was trimmed by 0 bases and J by 14 bases, leaving 14 bases between them. Germline CDR1 is LGHNA and CDR2 is YSLEER. The CDR3 spans 13 residues. General study points: Contracting CD4+ clones lay largely in CM and EM, with CD8+ ones residing in EMRA.

This clonotype turned up a few times. The antigen is undetermined. Constant-segment primers served in 5'RACE that generated TCR alpha and TCR beta cDNA libraries bearing sample barcodes and UMIs. Each CDR3 protein is one row after TCRdb ran MiXCR on the 5' RACE reads. Among 540,000 or so distinct CDR3 sequences, approximately 20% were seen once, and the ten largest hold about 12%. The genes are TRBV4-3 and TRBJ2-1; D is possibly TRBD1 or TRBD2 (5 bases each). This clonotype was sampled from an adult woman who had mild COVID-19 (a few samples of this study predate the infection). Cell type and time point are not known. Sequencing input: PBMCs or a T cell subset sorted from them (not recorded which). CDR3 region: CASSQDSGQGEFF. CDR3 nucleotides: TGCGCCAGCAGCCAAGATTCAGGCCAGGGAGAGTTCTTC.